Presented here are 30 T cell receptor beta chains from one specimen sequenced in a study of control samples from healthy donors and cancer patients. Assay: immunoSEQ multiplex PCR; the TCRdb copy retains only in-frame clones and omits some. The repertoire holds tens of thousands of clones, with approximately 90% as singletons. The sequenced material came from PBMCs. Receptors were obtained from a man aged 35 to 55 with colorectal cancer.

The CDR3 reads CAISDSDTEAFF. The CDR3 coding sequence is TGTGCCATCAGTGACTCCGACACTGAAGCTTTCTTT. The chain couples TRBV10-3 to TRBJ1-1; D not certain. The CDR3 covers 12 residues. V was clipped by 3 bases and J by 3 bases, with 5 bases between them. Germline CDR1 is ENHRY and CDR2 is SYGVKD.

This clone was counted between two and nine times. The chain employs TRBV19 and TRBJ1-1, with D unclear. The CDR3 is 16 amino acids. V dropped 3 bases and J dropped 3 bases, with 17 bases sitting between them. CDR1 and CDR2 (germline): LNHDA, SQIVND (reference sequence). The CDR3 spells CASSMTGTGRDTEAFF. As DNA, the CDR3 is TGTGCCAGTAGTATGACGGGCACCGGGCGGGACACTGAAGCTTTCTTT.

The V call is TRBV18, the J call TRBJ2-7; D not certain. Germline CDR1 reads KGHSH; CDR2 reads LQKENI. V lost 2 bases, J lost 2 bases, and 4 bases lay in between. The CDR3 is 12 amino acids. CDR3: CASSPGTYEQYF. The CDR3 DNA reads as TGTGCCAGCTCACCAGGGACCTACGAGCAGTACTTC.

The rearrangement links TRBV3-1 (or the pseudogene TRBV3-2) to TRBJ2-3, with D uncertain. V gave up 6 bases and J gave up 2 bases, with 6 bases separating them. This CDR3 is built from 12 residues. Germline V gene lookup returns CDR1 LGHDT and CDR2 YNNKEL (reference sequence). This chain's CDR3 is CASSPTTDTQYF. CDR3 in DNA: TGTGCCAGCAGTCCGACCACAGATACGCAGTATTTT.

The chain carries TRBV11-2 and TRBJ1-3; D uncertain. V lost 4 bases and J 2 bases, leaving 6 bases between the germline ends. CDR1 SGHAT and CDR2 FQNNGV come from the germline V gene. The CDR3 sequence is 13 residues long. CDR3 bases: TGTGCCAGCAGCTCTAGTCCTGGAAACACCATATATTTT. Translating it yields CASSSSPGNTIYF.

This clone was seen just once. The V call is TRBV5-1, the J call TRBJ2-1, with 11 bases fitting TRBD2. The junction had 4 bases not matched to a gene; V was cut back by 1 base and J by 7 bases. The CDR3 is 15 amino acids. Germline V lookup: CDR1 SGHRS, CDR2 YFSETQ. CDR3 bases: TGCGCCAGCAGCTTGTATTCTAGCGGGAGGAATGAGCAGTTCTTC. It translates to CASSLYSSGRNEQFF.

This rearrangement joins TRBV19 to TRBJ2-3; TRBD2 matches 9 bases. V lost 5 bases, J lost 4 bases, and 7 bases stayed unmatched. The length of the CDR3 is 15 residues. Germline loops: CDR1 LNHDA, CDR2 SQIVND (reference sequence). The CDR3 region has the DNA TGTGCCAGTAGTGCCACGGGACTAGCCGCAGATACGCAGTATTTT. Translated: CASSATGLAADTQYF.

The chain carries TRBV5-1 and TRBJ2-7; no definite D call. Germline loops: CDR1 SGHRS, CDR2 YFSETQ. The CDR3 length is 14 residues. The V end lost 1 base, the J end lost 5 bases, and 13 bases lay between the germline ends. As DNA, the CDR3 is TGCGCCAGCAGCTTGTCCTCGGGCTACAACGAGCAGTACTTC. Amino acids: CASSLSSGYNEQYF.

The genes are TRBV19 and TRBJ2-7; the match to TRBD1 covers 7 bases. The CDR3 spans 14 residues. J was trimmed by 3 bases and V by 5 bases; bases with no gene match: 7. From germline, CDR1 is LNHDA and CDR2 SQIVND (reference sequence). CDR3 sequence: CASSEVTGYYEQYF. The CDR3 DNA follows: TGTGCCAGTAGTGAAGTGACAGGGTACTACGAGCAGTACTTC.

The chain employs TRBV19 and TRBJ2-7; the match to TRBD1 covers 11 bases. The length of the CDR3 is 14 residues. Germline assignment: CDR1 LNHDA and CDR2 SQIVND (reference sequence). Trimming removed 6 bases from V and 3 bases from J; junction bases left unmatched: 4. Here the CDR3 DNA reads TGTGCCAGTAGCACCGGGACAGGGGGCTACGAGCAGTACTTC. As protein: CASSTGTGGYEQYF.

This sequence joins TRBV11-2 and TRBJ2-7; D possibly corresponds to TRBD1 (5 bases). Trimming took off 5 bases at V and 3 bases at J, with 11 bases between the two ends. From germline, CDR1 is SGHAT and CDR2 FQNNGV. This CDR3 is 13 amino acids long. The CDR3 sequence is CASSSERGYEQYF. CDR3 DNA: TGTGCCAGCAGCAGTGAAAGGGGCTACGAGCAGTACTTC.

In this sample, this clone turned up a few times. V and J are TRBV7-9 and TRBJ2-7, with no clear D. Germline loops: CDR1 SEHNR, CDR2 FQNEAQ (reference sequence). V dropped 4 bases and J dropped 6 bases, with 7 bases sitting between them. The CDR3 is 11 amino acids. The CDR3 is CASSSPGEQYF. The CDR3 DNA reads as TGTGCCAGCAGCTCCCCGGGCGAGCAGTACTTC.

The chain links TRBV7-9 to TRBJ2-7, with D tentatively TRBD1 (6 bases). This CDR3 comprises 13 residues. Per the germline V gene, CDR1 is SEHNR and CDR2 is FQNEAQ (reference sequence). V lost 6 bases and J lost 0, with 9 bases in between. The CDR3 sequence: CASRWDTSYEQYF. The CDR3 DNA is TGTGCCAGCAGATGGGACACCTCCTACGAGCAGTACTTC.

The CDR3 here is CASSLDPGADRELFF. The CDR3 nucleotides are TGCGCCAGCAGCTTGGACCCTGGCGCCGACCGGGAGCTGTTTTTT. The rearrangement links TRBV5-1 to TRBJ2-2; no reliable D call. This CDR3 contains 15 residues. V lost 0 bases to trimming and J lost 9 bases, with 15 bases between them. In germline, CDR1 is SGHRS, CDR2 YFSETQ.

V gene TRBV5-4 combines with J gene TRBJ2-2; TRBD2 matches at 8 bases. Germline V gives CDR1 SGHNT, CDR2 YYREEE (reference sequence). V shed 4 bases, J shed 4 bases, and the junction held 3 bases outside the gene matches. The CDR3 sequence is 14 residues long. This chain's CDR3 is CASSLSGTTGELFF. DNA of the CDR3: TGTGCCAGCAGCCTTAGCGGGACCACCGGGGAGCTGTTTTTT.

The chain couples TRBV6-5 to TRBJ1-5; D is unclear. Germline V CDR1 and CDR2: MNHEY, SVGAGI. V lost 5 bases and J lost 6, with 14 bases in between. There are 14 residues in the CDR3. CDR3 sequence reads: CASSPVGWVQPQHF. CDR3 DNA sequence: TGTGCCAGCAGTCCAGTGGGTTGGGTTCAGCCCCAGCATTTT.

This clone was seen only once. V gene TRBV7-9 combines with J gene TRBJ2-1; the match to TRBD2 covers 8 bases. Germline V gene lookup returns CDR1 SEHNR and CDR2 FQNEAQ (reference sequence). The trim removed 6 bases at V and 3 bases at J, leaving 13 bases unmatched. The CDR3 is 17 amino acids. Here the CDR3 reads CASSQREGLAGYNEQFF. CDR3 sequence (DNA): TGTGCCAGCAGTCAGAGGGAGGGGCTAGCGGGCTACAATGAGCAGTTCTTC.

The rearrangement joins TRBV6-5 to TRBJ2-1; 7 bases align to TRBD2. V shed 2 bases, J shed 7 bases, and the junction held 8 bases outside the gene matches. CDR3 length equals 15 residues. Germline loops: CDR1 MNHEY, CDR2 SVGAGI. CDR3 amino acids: CASSYPGLRGNEQFF. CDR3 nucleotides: TGTGCCAGCAGTTACCCGGGACTGCGGGGGAATGAGCAGTTCTTC.

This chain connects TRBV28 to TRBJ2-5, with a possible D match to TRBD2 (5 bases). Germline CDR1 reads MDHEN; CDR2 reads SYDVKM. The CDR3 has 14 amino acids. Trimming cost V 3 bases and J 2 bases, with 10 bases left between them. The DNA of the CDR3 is TGTGCCAGCAGTTTCGGAGGAAAACAAGAGACCCAGTACTTC. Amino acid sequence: CASSFGGKQETQYF.

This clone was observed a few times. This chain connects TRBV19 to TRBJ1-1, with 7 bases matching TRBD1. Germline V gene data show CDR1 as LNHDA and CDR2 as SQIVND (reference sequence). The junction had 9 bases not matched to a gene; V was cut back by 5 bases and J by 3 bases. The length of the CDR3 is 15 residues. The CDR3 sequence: CASSVWSQGDTEAFF. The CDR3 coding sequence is TGTGCCAGTAGTGTCTGGAGTCAGGGGGACACTGAAGCTTTCTTT.

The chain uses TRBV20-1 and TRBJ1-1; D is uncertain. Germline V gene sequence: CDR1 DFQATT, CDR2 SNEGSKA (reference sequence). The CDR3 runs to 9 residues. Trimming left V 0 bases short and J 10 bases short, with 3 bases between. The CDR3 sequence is CSAREGAFF. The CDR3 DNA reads TGCAGTGCTAGAGAGGGAGCTTTCTTT.

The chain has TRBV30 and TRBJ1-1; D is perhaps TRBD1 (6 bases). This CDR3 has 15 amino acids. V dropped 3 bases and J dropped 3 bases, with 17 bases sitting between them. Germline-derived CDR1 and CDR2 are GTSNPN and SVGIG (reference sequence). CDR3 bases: TGTGCCTGGAGAGACAACAGGGCCCTTCACACTGAAGCTTTCTTT. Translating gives CAWRDNRALHTEAFF. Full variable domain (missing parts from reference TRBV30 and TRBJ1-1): SQTIHQWPATLVQPVGSPLSLECTVEGTSNPNLYWYRQAAGRGLQLLFYSVGIGQISSEVPQNLSASRPQDRQFILSSKKLLLSDSGFYLCAWRDNRALHTEAFFGQGTRLTVV.

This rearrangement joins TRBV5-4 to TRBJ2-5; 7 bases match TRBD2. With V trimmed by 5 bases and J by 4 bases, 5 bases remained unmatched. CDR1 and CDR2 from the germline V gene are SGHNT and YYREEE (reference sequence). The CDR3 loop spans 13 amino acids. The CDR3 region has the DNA TGTGCCAGCAGTGTGCGGGGGACAGAGACCCAGTACTTC. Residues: CASSVRGTETQYF.

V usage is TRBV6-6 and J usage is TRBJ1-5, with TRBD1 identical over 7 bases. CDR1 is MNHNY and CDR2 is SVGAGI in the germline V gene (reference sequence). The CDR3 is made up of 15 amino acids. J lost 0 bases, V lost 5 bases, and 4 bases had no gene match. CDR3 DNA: TGTGCCAGCAGTGTAACAGGGGATAGCAATCAGCCCCAGCATTTT. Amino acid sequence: CASSVTGDSNQPQHF.

Here the CDR3 DNA reads TGTGCCGCCAGTGACGGCCTTTATCAGCCCCAGCATTTT. This codes for CAASDGLYQPQHF. The J gene is TRBJ1-5, the V gene TRBV10-3, with D unclear. This CDR3 spans 13 amino acids. CDR1 is ENHRY and CDR2 is SYGVKD in the germline V gene. V gave up 11 bases and J gave up 5 bases, with 16 bases separating them.

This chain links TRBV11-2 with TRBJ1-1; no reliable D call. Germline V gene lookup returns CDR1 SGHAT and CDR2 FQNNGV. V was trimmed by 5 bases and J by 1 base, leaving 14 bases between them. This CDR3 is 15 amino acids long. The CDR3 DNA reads TGTGCCAGCAGCACTAACGCCGCGCCGAACACTGAAGCTTTCTTT. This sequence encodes CASSTNAAPNTEAFF.

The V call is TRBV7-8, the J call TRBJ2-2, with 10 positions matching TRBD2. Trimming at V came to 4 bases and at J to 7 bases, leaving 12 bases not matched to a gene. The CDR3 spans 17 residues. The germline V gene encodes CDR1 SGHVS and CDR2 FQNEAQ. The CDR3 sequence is CASSSLSSGRSSGELFF. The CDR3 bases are TGTGCCAGCAGCTCACTCTCTAGCGGGAGATCTAGCGGGGAGCTGTTTTTT.

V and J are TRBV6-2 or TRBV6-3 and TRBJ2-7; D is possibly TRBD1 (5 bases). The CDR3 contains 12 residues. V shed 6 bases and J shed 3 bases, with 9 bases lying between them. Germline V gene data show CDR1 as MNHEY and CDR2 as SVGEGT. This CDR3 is CASRPDSYEQYF. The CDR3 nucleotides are TGTGCCAGCAGGCCTGACAGCTACGAGCAGTACTTC.

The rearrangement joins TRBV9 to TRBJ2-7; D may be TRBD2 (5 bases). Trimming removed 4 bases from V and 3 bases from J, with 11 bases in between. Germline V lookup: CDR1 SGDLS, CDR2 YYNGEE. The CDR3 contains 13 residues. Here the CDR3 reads CASSSYEGYEQYF. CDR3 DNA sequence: TGTGCCAGCAGCTCCTACGAGGGCTACGAGCAGTACTTC.

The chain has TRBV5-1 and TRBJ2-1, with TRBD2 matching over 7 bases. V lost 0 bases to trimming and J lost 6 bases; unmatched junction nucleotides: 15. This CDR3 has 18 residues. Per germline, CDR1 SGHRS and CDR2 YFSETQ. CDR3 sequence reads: CASSLDRPSGTKGNEQFF. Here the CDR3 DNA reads TGCGCCAGCAGCTTGGACCGCCCCTCCGGGACTAAGGGCAATGAGCAGTTCTTC.